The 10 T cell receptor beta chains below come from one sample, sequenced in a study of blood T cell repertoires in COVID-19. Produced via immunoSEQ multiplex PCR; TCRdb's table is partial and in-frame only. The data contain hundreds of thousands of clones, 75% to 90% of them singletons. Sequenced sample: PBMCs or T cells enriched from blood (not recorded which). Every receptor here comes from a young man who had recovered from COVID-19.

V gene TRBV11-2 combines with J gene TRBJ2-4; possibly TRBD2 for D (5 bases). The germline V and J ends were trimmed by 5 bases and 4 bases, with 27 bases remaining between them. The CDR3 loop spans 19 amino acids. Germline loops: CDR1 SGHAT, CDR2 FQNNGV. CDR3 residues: CASSPVIGGSPGTKNIQYF. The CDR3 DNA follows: TGTGCCAGCAGCCCCGTAATAGGAGGATCCCCCGGAACAAAAAACATTCAGTACTTC.

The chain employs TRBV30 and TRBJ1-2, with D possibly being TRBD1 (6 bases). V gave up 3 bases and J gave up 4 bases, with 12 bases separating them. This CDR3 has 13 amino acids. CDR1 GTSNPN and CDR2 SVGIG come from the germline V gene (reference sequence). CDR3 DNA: TGTGCCTGGAGGAAGACAGGTTCCTATGGCTACACCTTC. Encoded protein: CAWRKTGSYGYTF.

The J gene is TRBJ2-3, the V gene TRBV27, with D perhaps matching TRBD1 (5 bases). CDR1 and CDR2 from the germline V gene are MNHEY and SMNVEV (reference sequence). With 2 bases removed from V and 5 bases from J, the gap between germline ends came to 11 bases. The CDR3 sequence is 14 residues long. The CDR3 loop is CASSLQGERDTQYF. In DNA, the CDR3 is TGTGCCAGCAGTTTACAGGGTGAGAGAGATACGCAGTATTTT.

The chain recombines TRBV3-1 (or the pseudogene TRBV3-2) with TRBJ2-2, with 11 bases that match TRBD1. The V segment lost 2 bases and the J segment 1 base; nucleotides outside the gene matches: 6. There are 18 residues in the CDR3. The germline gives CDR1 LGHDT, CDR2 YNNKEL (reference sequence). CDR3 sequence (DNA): TGTGCCAGCAGCCAACCCGGACAGGGGGCGGGGAACACCGGGGAGCTGTTTTTT. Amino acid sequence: CASSQPGQGAGNTGELFF.

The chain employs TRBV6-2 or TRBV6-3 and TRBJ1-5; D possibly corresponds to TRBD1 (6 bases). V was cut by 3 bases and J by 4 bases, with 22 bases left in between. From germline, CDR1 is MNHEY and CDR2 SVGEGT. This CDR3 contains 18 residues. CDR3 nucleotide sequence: TGTGCCAGCAGTTATTCATTCTTGGTTCCGGACAGTAATCAGCCCCAGCATTTT. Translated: CASSYSFLVPDSNQPQHF.

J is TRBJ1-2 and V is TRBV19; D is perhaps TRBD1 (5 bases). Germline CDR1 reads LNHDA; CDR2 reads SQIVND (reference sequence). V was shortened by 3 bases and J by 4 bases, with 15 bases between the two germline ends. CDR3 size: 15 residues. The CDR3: CASSIGTGAPYGYTF. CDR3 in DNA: TGTGCCAGTAGTATTGGTACAGGAGCTCCCTATGGCTACACCTTC.

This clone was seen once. The CDR3 nucleotides are TGTGCCACCAGCAGACCGGGAGTTGGTGAAAAACTGTTTTTT. Protein: CATSRPGVGEKLFF. The chain uses TRBV15 and TRBJ1-4; D is unresolved. Germline CDR1 reads LNHNV; CDR2 reads YYDKDF (reference sequence). V lost 2 bases and J 7 bases, leaving 11 bases between the germline ends. The CDR3 has 14 amino acids.

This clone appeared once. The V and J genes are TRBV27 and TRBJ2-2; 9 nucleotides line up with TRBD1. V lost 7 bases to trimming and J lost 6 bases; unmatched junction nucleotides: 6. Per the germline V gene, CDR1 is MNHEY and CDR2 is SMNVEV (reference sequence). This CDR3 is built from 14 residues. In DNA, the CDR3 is TGTGCCAGCACCCCACAGGGGGCACCCGGGGAGCTGTTTTTT. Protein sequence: CASTPQGAPGELFF.

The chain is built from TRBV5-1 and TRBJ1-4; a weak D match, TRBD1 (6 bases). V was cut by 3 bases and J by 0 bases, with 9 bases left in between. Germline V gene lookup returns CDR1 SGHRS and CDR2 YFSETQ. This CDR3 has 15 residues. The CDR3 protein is CASSSTGSTNEKLFF. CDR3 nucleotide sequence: TGCGCCAGCAGCTCCACAGGGTCAACTAATGAAAAACTGTTTTTT.

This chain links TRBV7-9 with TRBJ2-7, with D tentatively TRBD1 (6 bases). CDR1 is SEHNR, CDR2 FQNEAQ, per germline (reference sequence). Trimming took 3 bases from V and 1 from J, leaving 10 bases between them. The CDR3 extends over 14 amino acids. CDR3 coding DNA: TGTGCCAGCAGCTTCAAAGGACAGTCCTACGAGCAGTACTTC. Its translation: CASSFKGQSYEQYF.